A single sample is the source of the 27 T cell receptor beta chains below, sequenced in a study of lymphopenia after photon versus proton radiotherapy. Sequencing used immunoSEQ multiplex PCR; TCRdb keeps in-frame clones, though not all of them. The table records about 83,000 clones, around 80% of them present only once. Material: peripheral blood, obtained from a patient treated with proton-based radiotherapy. The receptors were sampled from a man aged 55-75 years with pancreatic cancer.

This chain uses TRBV6-1 with TRBJ1-5; D is unclear. The CDR3 is 11 amino acids. V was pared by 10 bases and J by 6 bases, with 10 bases between. Germline V gene data show CDR1 as MNHNS and CDR2 as SASEGT. CDR3 sequence (DNA): TGTGCCACCGGAACGGGTCAGCCCCAGCATTTT. Translating gives CATGTGQPQHF.

The rearrangement links TRBV7-2 to TRBJ2-3, with a possible D match to TRBD2 (6 bases). Per germline, CDR1 SGHTA and CDR2 FQGNSA. The CDR3 contains 15 residues. V was trimmed by 4 bases and J by 3 bases, leaving 14 bases between them. The chain's CDR3 is CASSSQGLGTDTQYF. DNA of the CDR3: TGTGCCAGCAGCTCCCAGGGACTGGGGACAGATACGCAGTATTTT.

This chain links TRBV27 with TRBJ1-5, with D unclear. The CDR3 is 15 amino acids. The V end was cut by 2 bases, the J end by 4 bases, with 12 bases between. Per the germline V gene, CDR1 is MNHEY and CDR2 is SMNVEV (reference sequence). The CDR3 DNA is TGTGCCAGCAGTTTAGGTCGGCAGTTTAATCAGCCCCAGCATTTT. It encodes CASSLGRQFNQPQHF.

This chain connects TRBV2 to TRBJ1-4, with 8 bases that match TRBD1. Germline V CDR1 and CDR2: SNHLY, FYNNEI. The trim removed 4 bases at V and 7 bases at J, leaving 5 bases unmatched. This CDR3 has 14 amino acids. Here the CDR3 DNA reads TGTGCCAGCAGTGGTCAACAGGGGGGTGAAAAACTGTTTTTT. It is translated as CASSGQQGGEKLFF.

The V and J genes are TRBV11-2 and TRBJ2-7, with D unresolved. The ends were cut back, 5 bases at V and 3 bases at J, with 8 bases in the middle. The CDR3 totals 12 residues. CDR1 SGHAT and CDR2 FQNNGV come from the germline V gene. This CDR3 reads CASSPNYYEQYF. The CDR3 coding sequence is TGTGCCAGCAGCCCCAACTACTACGAGCAGTACTTC.

A single count supports this clone. The rearrangement joins TRBV18 to TRBJ1-3; D is unresolved. This CDR3 comprises 15 residues. V lost 5 bases and J lost 2, with 13 bases in between. Germline V CDR1 and CDR2: KGHSH, LQKENI. The CDR3 DNA is TGTGCCAGCTCATCTGATACTGTACCTGGAAACACCATATATTTT. Translation: CASSSDTVPGNTIYF.

The chain combines TRBV2 with TRBJ2-7, with TRBD2 identical over 12 bases. Germline CDR1 reads SNHLY; CDR2 reads FYNNEI. J was trimmed by 5 bases and V by 6 bases; bases with no gene match: 8. The length of the CDR3 is 15 residues. The CDR3 nucleotides read TGTGCCAGCAGAAACCTAGCGGGAGGGCAGGACGAGCAGTACTTC. As protein: CASRNLAGGQDEQYF. Complete variable domain (other parts from reference TRBV2 and TRBJ2-7): EPEVTQTPSHQVTQMGQEVILRCVPISNHLYFYWYRQILGQKVEFLVSFYNNEISEKSEIFDDQFSVERPDGSNFTLKIRSTKLEDSAMYFCASRNLAGGQDEQYFGPGTRLTVT.

CDR3 sequence: CASSPEGVGADTQYF. The CDR3 DNA sequence: TGCGCCAGCAGCCCAGAGGGGGTTGGCGCAGATACGCAGTATTTT. J is TRBJ2-3 and V is TRBV5-1; maybe TRBD1 (6 bases). This CDR3 contains 15 residues. Deletions cut 4 bases from V and 4 bases from J, with 16 bases between. Looked up from germline, CDR1 is SGHRS and CDR2 is YFSETQ.

The chain has TRBV6-6 and TRBJ2-5; 7 bases are shared with TRBD1. CDR3 length: 14 amino acids. V lost 6 bases to trimming and J lost 2 bases; unmatched junction nucleotides: 6. Per the germline V gene, CDR1 is MNHNY and CDR2 is SVGAGI (reference sequence). CDR3 nucleotide sequence: TGTGCCAGCAGCTTGGACAGGAGGCAAGAGACCCAGTACTTC. It translates to CASSLDRRQETQYF.

The rearrangement uses TRBV5-1 and TRBJ2-5; 7 nucleotides agree with TRBD2. Germline V gene data show CDR1 as SGHRS and CDR2 as YFSETQ. This CDR3 has 17 residues. Unmatched junction bases numbered 13, after V lost 4 bases and J lost 1 base. The CDR3 DNA is TGCGCCAGCAGCCCTGGATTGGGGAGGGCTGGCCAAGAGACCCAGTACTTC. This encodes CASSPGLGRAGQETQYF.

The V call is TRBV28, the J call TRBJ2-7, with no clear D. The CDR3 consists of 14 residues. CDR1 and CDR2 (germline): MDHEN, SYDVKM. The ends were cut back, 8 bases at V and 3 bases at J, with 17 bases in the middle. CDR3 region: CASCMDRLNYEQYF. The CDR3 nucleotides are TGTGCCAGCTGTATGGACCGGTTAAACTACGAGCAGTACTTC.

The V gene is TRBV6-5, the J gene TRBJ1-1; D might be TRBD1 (6 bases). The CDR3 is made up of 15 amino acids. CDR1 and CDR2 (germline): MNHEY, SVGAGI. V was shortened by 0 bases and J by 5 bases, with 13 bases between the two germline ends. The CDR3 here is CASSYSGRGVTEAFF. CDR3 nucleotide sequence: TGTGCCAGCAGTTACTCAGGCAGGGGAGTTACTGAAGCTTTCTTT.

This clone was seen many times. The genes are TRBV6-5 and TRBJ2-7; 7 bases align to TRBD1. The CDR3 contains 14 residues. V shed 8 bases, J shed 2 bases, and the junction held 9 bases outside the gene matches. The germline gives CDR1 MNHEY, CDR2 SVGAGI. The CDR3 coding sequence is TGTGCCAGCGGACAGACAGGGACCCCCTACGAGCAGTACTTC. Its translation: CASGQTGTPYEQYF.

This clone has a handful of counts. The V call is TRBV10-2, the J call TRBJ1-1; D is uncertain. Germline CDR1 reads WSHSY; CDR2 reads SAAADI. Deletions cut 7 bases from V and 5 bases from J, with 8 bases between. This CDR3 comprises 11 residues. Written as DNA, the CDR3 is TGCGCCAGCACTACGGGTACTGAAGCTTTCTTT. It specifies CASTTGTEAFF.

The genes are TRBV7-9 and TRBJ2-2; 10 bases are shared with TRBD2. After removal of 8 bases from V and 4 bases from J, the junction contained 4 bases not matched to a gene. Germline V CDR1 and CDR2: SEHNR, FQNEAQ (reference sequence). CDR3 size: 14 residues. The CDR3 reads CASHGLAVTGELFF. CDR3 coding DNA: TGTGCCAGCCATGGACTAGCGGTCACCGGGGAGCTGTTTTTT.

V and J are TRBV6-6 and TRBJ2-7, with D perhaps matching TRBD1 (6 bases). This CDR3 contains 15 residues. The germline gives CDR1 MNHNY, CDR2 SVGAGI (reference sequence). Trimming pared 2 bases from V and 4 bases from J, leaving 15 bases between. The CDR3 region is CASSYPQGNRYEQYF. CDR3 coding DNA: TGTGCCAGCAGTTACCCTCAGGGGAATAGGTACGAGCAGTACTTC.

The chain recombines TRBV4-2 with TRBJ2-1; D unresolved. The CDR3 sequence is 15 residues long. The germline CDR1 and CDR2 sequences are LGHNA and YNFKEQ. The V end was cut by 0 bases, the J end by 7 bases, with 13 bases between. The DNA for the CDR3 is TGTGCCAGCAGCCAAGATGGCCGGGTTGGGAATGAGCAGTTCTTC. This gives the protein CASSQDGRVGNEQFF.

The rearrangement uses TRBV5-1 and TRBJ1-1; D ambiguous. Trimming removed 4 bases at V and 3 bases at J, with 10 bases between. Per germline, CDR1 SGHRS and CDR2 YFSETQ. The CDR3 runs 13 residues. DNA of the CDR3: TGCGCCAGCAGCCGCGTCGGGGACACTGAAGCTTTCTTT. Amino acids: CASSRVGDTEAFF. The variable domain in full, with the rest retrieved from reference TRBV5-1 and TRBJ1-1, is KAGVTQTPRYLIKTRGQQVTLSCSPISGHRSVSWYQQTPGQGLQFLFEYFSETQRNKGNFPGRFSGRQFSNSRSEMNVSTLELGDSALYLCASSRVGDTEAFFGQGTRLTVV.

The V gene is TRBV18, the J gene TRBJ1-1, with a weak D call TRBD1 (6 bases). Germline CDR1 KGHSH, CDR2 LQKENI. V lost 2 bases and J 4 bases, leaving 11 bases between the germline ends. The CDR3 covers 14 residues. The CDR3: CASSPGGLFTEAFF. CDR3 DNA sequence: TGTGCCAGCTCACCAGGGGGCCTGTTCACTGAAGCTTTCTTT.

V and J are TRBV5-1 and TRBJ1-4; D perhaps matches TRBD1 (5 bases). CDR3 length equals 16 residues. Trimming shortened V by 4 bases and J by 4 bases, and 17 bases separated the two germline ends. The germline V gene encodes CDR1 SGHRS and CDR2 YFSETQ. The CDR3 DNA sequence: TGCGCCAGCAGCCTTGATCCGGGACGGGTTAATGAAAAACTGTTTTTT. This translates into CASSLDPGRVNEKLFF.

The genes are TRBV7-8 and TRBJ1-2; 9 bases fit TRBD1. J lost 2 bases, V lost 3 bases, and 10 bases had no gene match. CDR3 length: 17 residues. Germline loops: CDR1 SGHVS, CDR2 FQNEAQ. DNA of the CDR3: TGTGCCAGCAGCTTCCTAACATCGACAGGGGGGAACTATGGCTACACCTTC. This encodes CASSFLTSTGGNYGYTF.

The gene calls are TRBV27 and TRBJ1-1; D unresolved. The CDR3 runs 13 residues. Trimming removed 0 bases from V and 1 base from J, with 3 bases in between. CDR1 MNHEY and CDR2 SMNVEV come from the germline V gene (reference sequence). Here the CDR3 reads CASSLSRNTEAFF. The CDR3 DNA follows: TGTGCCAGCAGTTTATCCAGGAACACTGAAGCTTTCTTT.

The chain combines TRBV19 with TRBJ2-5; D is possibly TRBD1 or TRBD2 (6 bases each). The length of the CDR3 is 15 residues. Trimming cost V 4 bases and J 4 bases, with 16 bases left between them. The germline CDR1 and CDR2 sequences are LNHDA and SQIVND (reference sequence). The CDR3 loop is CASSRGLARGETQYF. CDR3 DNA: TGTGCCAGTAGTAGGGGGCTAGCGAGGGGAGAGACCCAGTACTTC.

The genes are TRBV5-6 and TRBJ1-1; the D is unclear. Deletions cut 1 base from V and 10 bases from J, with 8 bases between. The CDR3 runs to 11 residues. Germline V lookup: CDR1 SGHDT, CDR2 YYEEEE. CDR3 bases: TGTGCCAGCAGCTTGACGGGGAGAGCTTTCTTT. As protein: CASSLTGRAFF.

With respect to this clone: At one end the junction does not follow the germline gene, possibly because of a read error. V gene TRBV5-4 combines with J gene TRBJ1-6; no clear D. Germline V lookup: CDR1 SGHNT, CDR2 YYREEE (reference sequence). This CDR3 spans 13 amino acids. The CDR3 loop reads CASSLSFNSPLHF. CDR3 DNA sequence: TGTGCCAGCAGCTTGTCCTTTAATTCACCCCTCCACTTT.

The rearrangement joins TRBV7-8 to TRBJ2-5; D not resolved. Germline CDR1 is SGHVS and CDR2 is FQNEAQ. CDR3 length: 15 amino acids. Trimming shortened V by 5 bases and J by 5 bases, and 18 bases separated the two germline ends. CDR3 DNA: TGTGCCAGCAGCCCCCTCCGACAAATCGGGGAGACCCAGTACTTC. Its translation: CASSPLRQIGETQYF.

The chain is built from TRBV11-3 and TRBJ2-3; 8 bases line up with TRBD2. The CDR3 loop spans 15 amino acids. V shed 5 bases and J 6 bases; nucleotides not matched to a gene: 10. Germline CDR1 reads SGHNT; CDR2 reads YENEEA. The CDR3 loop is CASSPAGAWPDTQYF. The CDR3 DNA reads as TGTGCCAGCAGCCCAGCGGGAGCCTGGCCGGATACGCAGTATTTT.